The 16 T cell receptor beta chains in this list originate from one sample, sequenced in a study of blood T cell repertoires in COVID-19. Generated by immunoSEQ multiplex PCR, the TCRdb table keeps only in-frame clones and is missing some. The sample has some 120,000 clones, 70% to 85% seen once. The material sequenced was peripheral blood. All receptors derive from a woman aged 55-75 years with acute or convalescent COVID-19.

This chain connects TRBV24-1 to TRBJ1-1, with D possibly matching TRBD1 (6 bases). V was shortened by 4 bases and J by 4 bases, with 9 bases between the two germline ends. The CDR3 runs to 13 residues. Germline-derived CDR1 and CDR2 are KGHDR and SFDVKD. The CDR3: CATSDWDTTEAFF. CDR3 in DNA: TGTGCCACCAGTGACTGGGACACCACTGAAGCTTTCTTT.

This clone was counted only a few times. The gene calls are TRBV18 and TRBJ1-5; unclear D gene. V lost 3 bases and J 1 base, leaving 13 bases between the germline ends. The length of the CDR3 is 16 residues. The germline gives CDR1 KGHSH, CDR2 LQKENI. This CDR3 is CASSPPGGRSNQPQHF. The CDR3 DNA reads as TGTGCCAGCTCACCCCCGGGCGGGAGGAGCAATCAGCCCCAGCATTTT.

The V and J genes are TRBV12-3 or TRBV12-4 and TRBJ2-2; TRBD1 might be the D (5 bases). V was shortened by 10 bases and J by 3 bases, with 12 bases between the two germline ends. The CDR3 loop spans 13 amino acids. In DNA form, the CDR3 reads TGTGCCATCCAGGCAGGGTACACCGGGGAGCTGTTTTTT. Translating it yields CAIQAGYTGELFF.

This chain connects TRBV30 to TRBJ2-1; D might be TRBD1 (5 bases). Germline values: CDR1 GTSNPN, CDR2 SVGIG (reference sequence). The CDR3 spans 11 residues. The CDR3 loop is CALQEFNEQFF. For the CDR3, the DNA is TGTGCTCTACAGGAGTTCAATGAGCAGTTCTTC.

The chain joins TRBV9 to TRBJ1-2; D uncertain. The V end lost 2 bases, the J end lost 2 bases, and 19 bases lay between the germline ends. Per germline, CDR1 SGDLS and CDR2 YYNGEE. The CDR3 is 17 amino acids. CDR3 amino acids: CASSVVGVSTSNYGYTF. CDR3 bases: TGTGCCAGCAGCGTGGTCGGGGTCTCTACCTCCAACTATGGCTACACCTTC.

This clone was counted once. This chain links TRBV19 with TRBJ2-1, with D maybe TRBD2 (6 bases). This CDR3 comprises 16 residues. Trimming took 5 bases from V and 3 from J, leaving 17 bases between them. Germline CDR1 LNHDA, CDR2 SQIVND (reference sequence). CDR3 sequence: CASSLLTGGFYNEQFF. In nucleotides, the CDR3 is TGTGCCAGTAGTCTGTTGACCGGGGGATTCTACAATGAGCAGTTCTTC.

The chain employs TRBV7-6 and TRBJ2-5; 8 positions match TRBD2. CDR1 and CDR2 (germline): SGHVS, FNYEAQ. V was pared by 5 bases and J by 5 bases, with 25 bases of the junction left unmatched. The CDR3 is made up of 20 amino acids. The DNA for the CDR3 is TGTGCCAGCAGCCCCCTCGGGTGGGCGGGGGGCACCCTCCAAGGGGAGACCCAGTACTTC. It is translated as CASSPLGWAGGTLQGETQYF.

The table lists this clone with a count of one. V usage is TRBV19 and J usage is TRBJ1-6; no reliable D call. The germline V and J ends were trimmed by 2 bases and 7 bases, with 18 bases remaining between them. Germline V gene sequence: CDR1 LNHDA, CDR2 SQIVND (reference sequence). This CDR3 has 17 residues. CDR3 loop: CASSITPSHRSNSPLHF. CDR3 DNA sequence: TGTGCCAGTAGTATAACCCCCAGTCACAGAAGCAATTCACCCCTCCACTTT.

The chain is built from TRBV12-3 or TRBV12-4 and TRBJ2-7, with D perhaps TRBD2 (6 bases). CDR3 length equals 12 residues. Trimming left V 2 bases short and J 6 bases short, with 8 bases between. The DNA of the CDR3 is TGTGCCAGCAGTTTACGGGGGTCCGAGCAGTACTTC. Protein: CASSLRGSEQYF.

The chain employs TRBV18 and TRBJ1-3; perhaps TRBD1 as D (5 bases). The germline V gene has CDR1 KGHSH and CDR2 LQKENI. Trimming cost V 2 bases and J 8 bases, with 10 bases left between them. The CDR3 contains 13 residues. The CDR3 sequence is CASSPSAGYTIYF. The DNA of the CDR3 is TGTGCCAGCTCACCATCCGCAGGGTACACCATATATTTT.

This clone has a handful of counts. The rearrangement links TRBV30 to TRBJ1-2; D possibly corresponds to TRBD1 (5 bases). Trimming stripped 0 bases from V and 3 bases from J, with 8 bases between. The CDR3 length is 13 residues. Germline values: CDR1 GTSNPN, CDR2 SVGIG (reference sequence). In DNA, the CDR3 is TGTGCCTGGAGTGTACAGGCTGACTATGGCTACACCTTC. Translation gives CAWSVQADYGYTF.

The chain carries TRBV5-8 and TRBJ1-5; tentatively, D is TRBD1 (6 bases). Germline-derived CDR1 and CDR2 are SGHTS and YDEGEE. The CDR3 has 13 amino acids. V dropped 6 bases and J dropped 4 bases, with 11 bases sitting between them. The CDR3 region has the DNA TGTGCCAGCACCTTAACAGGGAATCAGCCCCAGCATTTT. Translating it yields CASTLTGNQPQHF.

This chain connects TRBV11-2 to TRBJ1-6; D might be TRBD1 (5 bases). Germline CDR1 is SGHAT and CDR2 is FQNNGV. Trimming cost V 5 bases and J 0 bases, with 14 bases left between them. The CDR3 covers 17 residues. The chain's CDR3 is CASSQRGRSSYNSPLHF. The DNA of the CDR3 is TGTGCCAGCAGCCAAAGGGGCCGGAGCTCCTATAATTCACCCCTCCACTTT.

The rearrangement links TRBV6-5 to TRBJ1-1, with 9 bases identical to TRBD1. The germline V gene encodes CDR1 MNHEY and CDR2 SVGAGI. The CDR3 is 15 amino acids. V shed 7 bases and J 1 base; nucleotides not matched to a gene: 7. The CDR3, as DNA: TGTGCCAGCACCAAAAAGACAGGGGGGAACACTGAAGCTTTCTTT. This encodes CASTKKTGGNTEAFF.

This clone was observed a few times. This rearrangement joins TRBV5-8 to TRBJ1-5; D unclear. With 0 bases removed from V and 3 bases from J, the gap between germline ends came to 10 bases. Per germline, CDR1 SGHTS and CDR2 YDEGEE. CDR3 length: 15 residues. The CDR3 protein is CASSLGSGINQPQHF. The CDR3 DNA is TGTGCCAGCAGCTTGGGGTCAGGAATCAATCAGCCCCAGCATTTT.

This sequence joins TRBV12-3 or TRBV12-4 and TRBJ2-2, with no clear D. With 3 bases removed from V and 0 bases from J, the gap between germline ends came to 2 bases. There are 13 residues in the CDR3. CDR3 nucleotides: TGTGCCAGCAGTTTCTCGAACACCGGGGAGCTGTTTTTT. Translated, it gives CASSFSNTGELFF.